A selection of T cell receptor beta chains follows, all from one sample in a study of response to subunit inactivated influenza vaccine. TCRdb recomputed calls from the RT-PCR reads with MiXCR, one row per CDR3 protein. The table has under 850,000 distinct CDR3 sequences, roughly 18% seen once. Sequencing used PBMCs from blood, obtained 5 days after vaccination. The receptors derive from a middle-aged man who received an inactivated influenza vaccine. Both conserved end residues are trimmed from each CDR3. The D gene is left open where the match is weak.

CDR3 protein	D gene	V gene	J gene
ASSLGFGTEQF	-	TRBV7-8	TRBJ2-1
ASSSSHYEQY	-	TRBV7-9	TRBJ2-7
ASSYGADSYEQY	-	TRBV6-2/TRBV6-3	TRBJ2-7
ASSLRTSGLGNEQF	TRBD2	TRBV18	TRBJ2-1
ASSDTDRGPGETQY	TRBD1	TRBV9	TRBJ2-5
AREKRNLDYEQY	-	TRBV4-3	TRBJ2-7
ASSQDWGQETQY	-	TRBV4-3	TRBJ2-5
SARGGYGYEQY	-	TRBV20-1	TRBJ2-7
SADRNHNEQF	-	TRBV20-1	TRBJ2-1
SLRLVSYNEQF	-	TRBV29-1	TRBJ2-1
AISESGGRTEAF	-	TRBV10-3	TRBJ1-1
SARTNPNTGELF	-	TRBV20-1	TRBJ2-2
ASSLDTGGGRYT	-	TRBV5-4	TRBJ1-2
SANPLTSGSYEQY	TRBD2	TRBV20-1	TRBJ2-7
ASSPPMGAGVTEAF	-	TRBV18	TRBJ1-1
ASNPSGGDQPQH	-	TRBV6-1	TRBJ1-5
SAREESLADNNEQF	TRBD2	TRBV20-1	TRBJ2-1
ASSFAERGEQY	-	TRBV12-3/TRBV12-4	TRBJ2-7
ASSLIQGVGEQF	TRBD1	TRBV27	TRBJ2-1
ASSVGPSTTYEQY	-	TRBV9	TRBJ2-7
ASSPLMAGPDNEQF	-	TRBV12-3/TRBV12-4	TRBJ2-1
ASSLLSHSTDTQY	-	TRBV7-2	TRBJ2-3
ASNRGETSTDTQY	TRBD2	TRBV7-9	TRBJ2-3
ASSLAETSDYYNEQF	TRBD2	TRBV5-1	TRBJ2-1
SAMGLAGLTGELF	TRBD2	TRBV20-1	TRBJ2-2
ASSWGLADRTSTDTQY	TRBD2	TRBV11-2	TRBJ2-3
ATSRDKGGSTDTQY	-	TRBV15	TRBJ2-3
ASSFGSAGRALH	-	TRBV12-3/TRBV12-4	TRBJ1-6
ASSLDWHGETQY	-	TRBV5-1	TRBJ2-5
SVRLADFYEQY	TRBD2	TRBV20-1	TRBJ2-7
ASSLELSRGGGYEQY	TRBD2	TRBV11-2	TRBJ2-7
ASGGLSQETQY	-	TRBV10-1	TRBJ2-5
SARPGTANTEAF	TRBD1	TRBV20-1	TRBJ1-1
ASSPSSGRADTEQF	TRBD2	TRBV18	TRBJ2-1
SAKDRGYEQY	TRBD1	TRBV20-1	TRBJ2-7
ASSLEVGLGVEQF	-	TRBV12-3/TRBV12-4	TRBJ2-1
ASKRDRGLGGYT	TRBD1	TRBV2	TRBJ1-2
ASSDGQGGQPQH	TRBD1	TRBV5-1	TRBJ1-5
SASSGGSYGYT	-	TRBV20-1	TRBJ1-2
ASSLYRTGNEQF	TRBD1	TRBV28	TRBJ2-1
ASSQDGQAGEWGLY	TRBD2	TRBV4-1	TRBJ2-7
SARDPSAEEF	-	TRBV20-1	TRBJ2-1
AISVGAGAVGELF	TRBD2	TRBV10-3	TRBJ2-2
ASSLAGEGAYEQY	-	TRBV7-9	TRBJ2-7
SARDYGGSSGDLETQY	TRBD2	TRBV20-1	TRBJ2-5
ASSRSDRTNSYEQY	TRBD1	TRBV4-3	TRBJ2-7
ASSYRERPPTNEQF	-	TRBV6-2/TRBV6-3	TRBJ2-1
ASSAGTGVNSPLH	TRBD1	TRBV12-3/TRBV12-4	TRBJ1-6
ASSSIGENTEAF	-	TRBV6-5	TRBJ1-1
ASSYLLPGGINEQF	TRBD2	TRBV6-5	TRBJ2-1
SASYGRSYEQY	TRBD2	TRBV20-1	TRBJ2-7
ASSLVADFEQF	-	TRBV7-2	TRBJ2-1
SAREDRYSNQPQH	-	TRBV20-1	TRBJ1-5
ASSQDLTDRADQAF	TRBD1	TRBV4-3	TRBJ1-1
ASSPEGTGTGFTGELF	TRBD1	TRBV11-1	TRBJ2-2
AISDSLGTRRGTDTQY	-	TRBV10-3	TRBJ2-3
ASSQVTSASEQF	TRBD2	TRBV4-3	TRBJ2-1
ASRLTGSMDASYNEQF	-	TRBV6-1	TRBJ2-1
ASSAGGDKNIQY	-	TRBV2	TRBJ2-4